This T cell receptor (beta chain) emerged from a study of shared clonotypes between healthy human individuals. The J segment lost 4 bases and the V segment lost 3 bases, leaving 3 bases of the junction unmatched. Germline-derived CDR1 and CDR2 are SGDLS and YYNGEE. The CDR3 sequence is 14 residues long. Clones were sequenced by immunoSEQ multiplex PCR, and TCRdb holds only the in-frame ones, with some missing. The sample lists 550,000 to 850,000 clones, approximately 79% seen once, with less than 2% in the top ten. The source material was memory CD4+ T cells sorted from blood. Subset meaning: CD45RA-negative fraction. This receptor was identified in a woman aged 25 to 39 in good health. V gene TRBV9 combines with J gene TRBJ1-4; 7 bases are shared with TRBD1. CDR3: CASSAQGFNEKLFF. CDR3 DNA sequence: TGTGCCAGCAGCGCACAGGGGTTTAATGAAAAACTGTTTTTT.